Shown below are 16 T cell receptor beta chains from a single sample sequenced in a study of OX40 agonist ivuxolimab in advanced cancers. The method was immunoSEQ multiplex PCR; TCRdb's version includes in-frame clones alone and lacks a portion of them. The sample carries about 81,000 clones, about 86% recorded once. Sequences were derived from CD4+ or CD8+ T cells sorted from blood, sampled in a trial of the OX40 agonist ivuxolimab. The source is an adult with an advanced solid tumor such as melanoma, head and neck, liver or kidney cancer.

The chain joins TRBV18 to TRBJ2-3; the D is unclear. This CDR3 contains 14 residues. Trimming shortened V by 0 bases and J by 5 bases, and 9 bases separated the two germline ends. Germline CDR1 reads KGHSH; CDR2 reads LQKENI. The CDR3 sequence: CASSPPTNRDTQYF. CDR3 DNA: TGTGCCAGCTCACCACCCACAAATAGAGATACGCAGTATTTT.

The genes are TRBV6-1 and TRBJ2-1; TRBD1 aligns across 9 bases. The V and J ends lost 8 bases and 5 bases, in that order; junction bases with no gene match: 7. Germline CDR1 MNHNS, CDR2 SASEGT. The CDR3 has 14 amino acids. CDR3: CASRGTGLNNEQFF. As DNA, the CDR3 is TGTGCCAGCCGCGGGACAGGGTTAAACAATGAGCAGTTCTTC.

This chain connects TRBV9 to TRBJ1-4; 7 bases align to TRBD1. The CDR3 has 14 amino acids. The ends lost 1 base at V and 5 bases at J; junction bases unmatched: 2. Germline V CDR1 and CDR2: SGDLS, YYNGEE. CDR3 loop: CASSVRGGNEKLFF. CDR3 bases: TGTGCCAGCAGCGTAAGAGGGGGCAATGAAAAACTGTTTTTT. The entire variable domain, with the rest obtained from reference TRBV9 and TRBJ1-4, is as follows: DSGVTQTPKHLITATGQRVTLRCSPRSGDLSVYWYQQSLDQGLQFLIQYYNGEERAKGNILERFSAQQFPDLHSELNLSSLELGDSALYFCASSVRGGNEKLFFGSGTQLSVL.

The CDR3 protein is CASSQGATSAESYEQYF. The CDR3 DNA reads as TGCGCCAGCAGCCAAGGGGCCACTAGCGCCGAATCCTACGAGCAGTACTTC. This chain uses TRBV4-3 with TRBJ2-7, with TRBD2 matching over 7 bases. CDR1 is LGHNA and CDR2 is YSLEER in the germline V gene. This CDR3 contains 17 residues. With V trimmed by 1 base and J by 1 base, 10 bases remained unmatched.

V usage is TRBV4-3 and J usage is TRBJ2-2; D possibly matches TRBD1 or TRBD2 (5 bases each). V was shortened by 4 bases and J by 3 bases, with 12 bases between the two germline ends. Germline V gene lookup returns CDR1 LGHNA and CDR2 YSLEER. The CDR3 is 15 residues long. CDR3 bases: TGCGCCAGCAGCCTCGAGGGGCATTACACCGGGGAGCTGTTTTTT. It specifies CASSLEGHYTGELFF.

This clone is categorized as medium-sized. This chain joins TRBV28 and TRBJ1-5, with 10 positions matching TRBD1. The CDR3 is made up of 15 amino acids. Germline V CDR1 and CDR2: MDHEN, SYDVKM. J was trimmed by 9 bases and V by 0 bases; bases with no gene match: 5. The CDR3 DNA reads TGTGCCAGCAGTTTATGGGGGACAGGGGTACCGCCCCAGCATTTT. This codes for CASSLWGTGVPPQHF.

V and J are TRBV9 and TRBJ2-6, with D possibly matching TRBD1 (6 bases). Germline V gene data show CDR1 as SGDLS and CDR2 as YYNGEE. The CDR3 totals 15 residues. The V end lost 4 bases, the J end lost 4 bases, and 12 bases lay between the germline ends. CDR3 in amino acids: CASSSSGVGANVLTF. CDR3 in DNA: TGTGCCAGCAGCTCATCAGGGGTCGGGGCCAACGTCCTGACTTTC. Full variable domain (outside the CDR3, taken from reference TRBV9 and TRBJ2-6): DSGVTQTPKHLITATGQRVTLRCSPRSGDLSVYWYQQSLDQGLQFLIQYYNGEERAKGNILERFSAQQFPDLHSELNLSSLELGDSALYFCASSSSGVGANVLTFGAGSRLTVL.

V and J are TRBV28 and TRBJ2-7, with D hard to call. The CDR3 extends over 13 amino acids. V was shortened by 1 base and J by 2 bases, with 6 bases between the two germline ends. Germline V lookup: CDR1 MDHEN, CDR2 SYDVKM. CDR3 region: CASSLYRTYEQYF. In nucleotides, the CDR3 is TGTGCCAGCAGTTTATACAGAACCTACGAGCAGTACTTC.

This chain links TRBV2 with TRBJ2-3; D may be TRBD2 (7 bases). The germline CDR1 and CDR2 sequences are SNHLY and FYNNEI. This CDR3 comprises 16 residues. V lost 0 bases, J lost 2 bases, and 12 bases lay in between. The DNA for the CDR3 is TGTGCCAGCAGTGAAGCCGGGGGGCTGTACACAGATACGCAGTATTTT. The encoded protein is CASSEAGGLYTDTQYF.

The V gene is TRBV28, the J gene TRBJ2-5; no reliable D call. V lost 4 bases to trimming and J lost 5 bases, with 14 bases between them. The CDR3 runs to 14 residues. Germline CDR1 is MDHEN and CDR2 is SYDVKM. The CDR3, as DNA: TGTGCCAGCAGTTGGTACCAGCGAGTGGAGACCCAGTACTTC. It specifies CASSWYQRVETQYF. Variable domain in full (rest from reference TRBV28 and TRBJ2-5): DVKVTQSSRYLVKRTGEKVFLECVQDMDHENMFWYRQDPGLGLRLIYFSYDVKMKEKGDIPEGYSVSREKKERFSLILESASTNQTSMYLCASSWYQRVETQYFGPGTRLLVL.

The rearrangement uses TRBV6-1 and TRBJ2-3; the match to TRBD2 covers 12 bases. Losses at the gene ends were 8 bases for V and 3 bases for J; bases not matched to a gene: 3. Germline CDR1 reads MNHNS; CDR2 reads SASEGT. This CDR3 has 14 residues. The chain's CDR3 is CASGLAGSTDTQYF. CDR3 nucleotide sequence: TGTGCCAGCGGACTAGCGGGGTCTACAGATACGCAGTATTTT.

This clone was seen more than once but under ten times. V usage is TRBV6-6 and J usage is TRBJ1-5; 7 bases align to TRBD1. Germline V gene sequence: CDR1 MNHNY, CDR2 SVGAGI (reference sequence). The CDR3 is made up of 15 amino acids. Trimming cost V 6 bases and J 5 bases; bases outside gene matches: 10. CDR3 sequence (DNA): TGTGCCAGCAGCCCAATCCAGGGGGGGCATCAGCCCCAGCATTTT. It is translated as CASSPIQGGHQPQHF.

V usage is TRBV28 and J usage is TRBJ2-5; D is unclear. This CDR3 has 12 residues. Trimming removed 3 bases from V and 3 bases from J, with 5 bases in between. Germline V lookup: CDR1 MDHEN, CDR2 SYDVKM. CDR3 in amino acids: CASSFWEETQYF. Here the CDR3 DNA reads TGTGCCAGCAGTTTCTGGGAAGAGACCCAGTACTTC.

The CDR3, as DNA: TGTGCCAGCAGCTCCGGGACCGGGACCTACGAGCAGTACTTC. This gives the protein CASSSGTGTYEQYF. This chain links TRBV7-6 with TRBJ2-7; TRBD1 or TRBD2 may be the D gene (5 bases each). Trimming pared 4 bases from V and 2 bases from J, leaving 12 bases between. Germline V gene data show CDR1 as SGHVS and CDR2 as FNYEAQ. The CDR3 is made up of 14 amino acids. Filled out from reference TRBV7-6 and TRBJ2-7, the complete variable domain reads GAGVSQSPRYKVTKRGQDVALRCDPISGHVSLYWYRQALGQGPEFLTYFNYEAQQDKSGLPNDRFSAERPEGSISTLTIQRTEQRDSAMYRCASSSGTGTYEQYFGPGTRLTVT.

In nucleotides, the CDR3 is TGTGCCAGCAGTGCGGAGACAGGGAACATGTCACCCCTCCACTTT. As protein: CASSAETGNMSPLHF. The chain combines TRBV6-1 with TRBJ1-6, with TRBD1 matching over 7 bases. The CDR3 is 15 amino acids. V dropped 4 bases and J dropped 10; count of bases not matched to a gene: 10. Germline CDR1 is MNHNS and CDR2 is SASEGT.

The J gene is TRBJ1-1, the V gene TRBV18, with D maybe TRBD1 (5 bases). The CDR3 runs 13 residues. Trimming stripped 4 bases from V and 1 base from J, with 7 bases between. Germline values: CDR1 KGHSH, CDR2 LQKENI. The CDR3 DNA sequence: TGTGCCAGCTCACAGGACAAGAACACTGAAGCTTTCTTT. Protein sequence: CASSQDKNTEAFF. The full variable domain, in which reference TRBV18 and TRBJ1-1 provide the parts outside the CDR3, is NAGVMQNPRHLVRRRGQEARLRCSPMKGHSHVYWYRQLPEEGLKFMVYLQKENIIDESGMPKERFSAEFPKEGPSILRIQQVVRGDSAAYFCASSQDKNTEAFFGQGTRLTVV.